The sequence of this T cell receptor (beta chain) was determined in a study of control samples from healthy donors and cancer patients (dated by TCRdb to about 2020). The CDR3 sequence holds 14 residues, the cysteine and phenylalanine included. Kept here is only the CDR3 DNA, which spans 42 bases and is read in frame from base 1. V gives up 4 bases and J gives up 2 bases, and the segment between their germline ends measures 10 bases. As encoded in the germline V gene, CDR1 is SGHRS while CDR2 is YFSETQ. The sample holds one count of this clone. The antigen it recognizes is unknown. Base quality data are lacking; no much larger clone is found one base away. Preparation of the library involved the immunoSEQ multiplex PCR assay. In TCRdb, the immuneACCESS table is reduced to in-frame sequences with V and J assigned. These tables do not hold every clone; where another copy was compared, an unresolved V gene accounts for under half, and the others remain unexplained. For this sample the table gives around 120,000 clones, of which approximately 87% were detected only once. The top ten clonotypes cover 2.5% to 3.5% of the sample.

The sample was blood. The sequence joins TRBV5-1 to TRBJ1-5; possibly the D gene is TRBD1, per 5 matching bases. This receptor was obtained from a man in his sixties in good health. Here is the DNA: TGCGCCAGCAGCCCTGGGACTGGCAATCAGCCCCAGCATTTT. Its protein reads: CASSPGTGNQPQHF.